This TCR beta chain was found in a study of T cells after yellow fever vaccination (dated by TCRdb to about 2019). With regard to the full study: Libraries from fractions with low cell numbers were prepared with the SMART-Seq v4 Ultra Low Input RNA kit. Blood samples were taken at several timepoints before and after primary and secondary immunization, and bulk PBMC replicates and cell subsets were isolated. To follow T-cell clones before and after both primary and booster YFV17D yellow fever vaccination, bulk TCR alpha and beta repertoires underwent longitudinal sequencing. Two healthy male donors, one aged 18 to 29 and one aged 30 to 39 years, made up the cohort. Study-wide findings and limitations: A small share of clonotypes occurred in both CD4 and CD8 compartments, likely arising from convergent recombination. Computational filtering was required because FACS-sorted repertoires could contain abundant contaminating clonotypes from the bulk population. Only a couple of donors were included in the study, so the extent to which the findings can be generalized is limited. The secondary T-cell response was found to be weaker but faster than the primary response, with a peak reached on day 5 rather than on day 15. After the booster, most clones that had expanded after primary vaccination were detected again (about 95% of CD4 and around 88% of CD8), suggesting broad maintenance of memory.

This clonotype has more than one count but fewer than ten. Its binding antigen is unknown. No much larger clone is present one base from it, and per-base qualities are unavailable. The junction shows trimming of 0 bases on V and 8 bases on J, plus 9 bases between the germline ends. The CDR3 holds 14 amino acids from the cysteine to the phenylalanine. Only the CDR3 DNA stays, 42 bases, in frame from base 1. From a lookup of the germline V gene, CDR1 and CDR2 are SGHDT and YYEEEE. Sample treatment or condition, as interpreted from the label and publication: live attenuated yellow fever vaccine strain. At each blood-draw timepoint, two biological replicates of bulk PBMCs were collected. PBMCs were isolated from peripheral blood using a standard Ficoll-Paque protocol. TriZol was used to extract RNA from bulk PBMCs, from CD4 and CD8 fractions, and from dextramer-positive and dextramer-negative fractions.

The sequencing machine was an Illumina NovaSeq 6000. Synthesis of TCR cDNA relied on 5'RACE template switching, a step that introduced a universal primer site along with unique molecular identifiers. cDNA synthesis was primed from both the TCR alpha and TCR beta constant segments. Library amplification involved two PCR steps, and the second step added sample barcodes and sequencing adapters. Sequencing of libraries was done on Illumina HiSeq 2500 (2x100 bp) or NovaSeq (2x150 bp). Per the authors' processing: MIGEC was used to demultiplex reads and collapse the reads into UMI consensus sequences, and MiXCR was used for V(D)J alignment. Clonotypes responding to the vaccine were identified with edgeR on replicate PBMC samples, with the criteria of FDR below 0.01 and a log2 fold change above 5 up to day 15. Each bulk clonotype received a CD4 or CD8 identity based on whether the sequenced CD4 or CD8 repertoire contained that clonotype at higher abundance. TCRdb reran the public reads through fastp at Q25 and MiXCR, keeping productive beta chains. Rows merge per CDR3 protein into single entries with the most common DNA and genes. The V and J calls follow TCRdb's processing rather than the paper's. This sample lists under 500,000 distinct CDR3 sequences; about 17% were detected once. The ten largest account for 15% to 20% of the sample.

The specimen comprised PBMCs, sampled before the yellow fever booster vaccination. The sequence joins TRBV5-6 to TRBJ1-6; the D gene cannot be named for sure. The receptor was isolated from a man aged 18 to 35 who received the YFV17D yellow fever vaccine. CDR3 reads: CASSLGSSYSPLHF. The DNA reads as follows: TGTGCCAGCAGCTTGGGCAGCTCGTATTCACCCCTCCACTTT. Reference TRBV5-6 and TRBJ1-6 proteins supply the regions before and after the CDR3; the full variable domain is: DAGVTQSPTHLIKTRGQQVTLRCSPKSGHDTVSWYQQALGQGPQFIFQYYEEEERQRGNFPDRFSGHQFPNYSSELNVNALLLGDSALYLCASSLGSSYSPLHFGNGTRLTVT.